This T cell receptor (beta chain) was identified in a study of vaccination effects on CD4 cells after COVID-19. Sequenced by immunoSEQ multiplex PCR; TCRdb stores in-frame clones only, minus some. The table has 45,000 to 55,000 clones, roughly three quarters seen once; the top ten hold around 6.3%. From germline, CDR1 is SGHDN and CDR2 FVKESK. The CDR3 extends over 16 amino acids. Trimming cost V 4 bases and J 1 base; bases outside gene matches: 5. As concerns this clone: No antigen is known for it.

With about ten days of culture completed, CD4+ T cells were isolated. Participants were given two doses of BNT162b2 or mRNA-1273 vaccine. The sequence derives from a human donor who received a COVID-19 vaccine. The J gene is TRBJ2-5, the V gene TRBV14, with 11 nucleotides matching TRBD2. The specimen comprised CD4+ T cells from PBMCs cultured without peptide, sampled after COVID-19 vaccination. In nucleotides, the CDR3 is TGTGCCAGCAGCCTTCGTAGCGGGGGGGGCCAAGAGACCCAGTACTTC. It codes for CASSLRSGGGQETQYF.